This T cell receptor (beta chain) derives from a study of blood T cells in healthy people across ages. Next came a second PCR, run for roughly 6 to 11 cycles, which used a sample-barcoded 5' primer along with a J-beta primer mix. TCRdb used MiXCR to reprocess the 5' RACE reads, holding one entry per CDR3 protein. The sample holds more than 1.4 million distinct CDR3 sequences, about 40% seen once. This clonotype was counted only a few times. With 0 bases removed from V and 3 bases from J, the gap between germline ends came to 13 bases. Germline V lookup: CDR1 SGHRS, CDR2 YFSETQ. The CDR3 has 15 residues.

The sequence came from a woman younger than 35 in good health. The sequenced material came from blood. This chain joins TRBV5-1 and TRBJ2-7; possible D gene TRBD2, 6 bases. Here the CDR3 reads CASSLANRELYEQYF. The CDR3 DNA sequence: TGCGCCAGCAGCTTGGCCAATCGGGAGCTCTACGAGCAGTACTTC.